The sequence of this TCR beta chain was determined in a study of graft-versus-host responses after intestinal transplantation. Study details: Transplants given to recipients were multivisceral, liver-intestinal, or isolated intestinal. Once they had received anti-thymocyte globulin induction, all recipients took tacrolimus and steroids for 2 to 4 years. Broader study findings: The study found high graft-versus-host to host-versus-graft clonal ratios in allografts of patients with graft-donor T cell macrochimerism. Detection of GvH clones occurred in recipient marrow, and some had their first appearance in ileum or blood.

The table came from immunoSEQ multiplex PCR; TCRdb's copy has only in-frame clones and leaves some out. The data contain around 100,000 clones, about 92% of them singletons. This CDR3 region has 14 residues. The V gene lost 4 bases and the J gene lost 3 bases, with 13 bases spanning the gap. Germline V gene lookup returns CDR1 LGHNA and CDR2 YNFKEQ. Points on this clone: The antigen remains unidentified.

The rearrangement joins TRBV4-2 to TRBJ2-7; D is unclear. This sample comprised unstimulated CD8+ T cells sorted from spleen or lymph node cells, obtained before transplant. This receptor was identified in a human donor who was the organ donor for an intestinal transplant. This chain's CDR3 is CASSLTRMGYEQYF. CDR3 nucleotides: TGTGCCAGCAGCCTGACCCGAATGGGCTACGAGCAGTACTTC.